This T cell receptor (beta chain) came from a study of CD8 T cells in Susac syndrome. This clonotype has a single count. A quantity of roughly 0.5 to 1 ug RNA underwent reverse transcription using random hexamers. An immunoSEQ multiplex PCR amplified TCR beta CDR3 over 54 Vbeta and 13 Jbeta. TCRdb used MiXCR to reprocess the immunoSEQ multiplex PCR reads, holding one entry per CDR3 protein. The table shows 140,000 to 150,000 distinct CDR3 sequences, with approximately 95% occurring only once. TCR beta sequencing covered blood CD8+ and CD4+ T cells. The patients serving as multiple sclerosis controls were treatment-naive. They had stable or active relapsing-remitting disease and fulfilled revised McDonald criteria. Negative isolation yielded CD4+ and CD8+ T cells, and FACS enriched TEMRA cells. The CDR3 spans 14 residues. The V end was cut by 0 bases, the J end by 6 bases, with 12 bases between. The germline CDR1 and CDR2 sequences are SGHRS and YFSETQ.

Specimen: CD4+ T cells from PBMCs. The V gene is TRBV5-1, the J gene TRBJ1-2; D is ambiguous. The receptor was derived from a human donor with multiple sclerosis. Here the CDR3 reads CASSLASGKDGYTF. CDR3 bases: TGCGCCAGCAGCTTGGCCTCCGGGAAGGATGGCTACACCTTC.